This passage covers 15 T cell receptor beta chains from one sample sequenced in a study of glioma-infiltrating T cells (dated by TCRdb to the mid-2010s). Sequenced on an Illumina MiSeq. The iRepertoire nested amplicon-rescue multiplex PCR (arm-PCR) platform was used to amplify TCR alpha and beta CDR3 regions from RNA. The raw public data were reprocessed by TCRdb itself: fastp quality trimming at Q25, MiXCR clonotype calling, in-frame beta chains only. Every distinct CDR3 protein forms one entry, paired with its most common genes and DNA. The sample table records 100,000 to 150,000 distinct CDR3 sequences; roughly a quarter of these occur just once. 27% of the sample is taken by the ten largest. Sequenced sample: glioma tissue, nonneoplastic brain tissue, or PBMCs (not recorded which). The receptor source for this set is a human donor with low-grade glioma or glioblastoma, undergoing nonglioma brain surgery, or in good health (not recorded which).

This clonotype appeared a few times. The V and J genes are TRBV15 and TRBJ2-7; 10 positions agree with TRBD1. Trimming removed 0 bases from V and 3 bases from J; junction bases left unmatched: 5. This CDR3 is 16 amino acids long. In germline, CDR1 is LNHNV, CDR2 YYDKDF (reference sequence). In nucleotides, the CDR3 is TGTGCCACCAGCAGAGATCCGGGACAGGGGAACTACGAGCAGTACGTC. It encodes CATSRDPGQGNYEQYV.

This clonotype was observed at least ten times. The chain uses TRBV27 and TRBJ2-1; no clear D gene. This CDR3 is 11 amino acids long. The V gene's germline CDR1 is MNHEY and CDR2 SMNVEV (reference sequence). The V and J ends lost 4 bases and 5 bases respectively, with 3 bases between them. CDR3 loop: CASSSDNEQFF. CDR3 DNA: TGTGCCAGCAGTTCGGACAATGAGCAGTTCTTC.

The V and J genes are TRBV20-1 and TRBJ2-3, with TRBD2 matching 9 bases. With V trimmed by 3 bases and J by 8 bases, 12 bases remained unmatched. The CDR3 is 15 residues long. Per the germline V gene, CDR1 is DFQATT and CDR2 is SNEGSKA (reference sequence). CDR3 loop: CSASLGGGGAGTQYF. In nucleotides, the CDR3 is TGCAGTGCTAGTCTTGGGGGCGGGGGGGCAGGTACGCAGTATTTT.

Concerning this clonotype: At one of its ends the junction is not consistent with the germline gene, which may arise from a read error. CDR3 nucleotide sequence: TGCAGCGATGACAAAGACTATGGCTACATCTTC. It specifies CSDDKDYGYIF. The chain employs TRBV29-1 and TRBJ1-2; D is unresolved. CDR1 SQVTM and CDR2 ANQGSEA come from the germline V gene. This CDR3 has 11 residues.

The rearrangement uses TRBV2 and TRBJ2-7, with 9 bases that match TRBD1. The germline CDR1 and CDR2 sequences are SNHLY and FYNNEI. The CDR3 consists of 15 residues. V lost 6 bases to trimming and J lost 3 bases; unmatched junction nucleotides: 9. The CDR3 bases are TGTGCCAGCAGGAAAGAATCGGGACAGGGCTACGAGCAGTACGTC. Protein sequence: CASRKESGQGYEQYV.

V gene TRBV12-3 or TRBV12-4 combines with J gene TRBJ2-3, with 7 positions matching TRBD2. The junction had 7 bases not matched to a gene; V was cut back by 9 bases and J by 1 base. The CDR3 length is 14 residues. CDR3 sequence reads: CARGAGVGTDTQYF. The CDR3 nucleotides read TGTGCCAGAGGTGCGGGGGTGGGCACAGATACGCAGTATTTT.

This clonotype showed up many times. The chain couples TRBV20-1 to TRBJ1-2; TRBD1 matches 8 bases. The germline V gene has CDR1 DFQATT and CDR2 SNEGSKA (reference sequence). Trimming at V came to 5 bases and at J to 4 bases, leaving 3 bases not matched to a gene. The CDR3 runs to 12 residues. CDR3 protein: CSAYRGSYGYTF. CDR3 in DNA: TGCAGTGCTTACAGGGGGAGCTATGGCTACACCTTC.

The chain couples TRBV24-1 to TRBJ2-1; 7 nucleotides agree with TRBD1. The J segment lost 2 bases and the V segment lost 3 bases, leaving 3 bases of the junction unmatched. Germline V gives CDR1 KGHDR, CDR2 SFDVKD. The CDR3 has 15 amino acids. In DNA form, the CDR3 reads TGTGCCACCAGTGATGGGACAGCCGCCTACAATGAGCAGTTCTTC. It encodes CATSDGTAAYNEQFF.

The V call is TRBV20-1, the J call TRBJ1-5, with D uncertain. The ends were cut back, 1 base at V and 6 bases at J, with 13 bases in the middle. Per the germline V gene, CDR1 is DFQATT and CDR2 is SNEGSKA (reference sequence). This CDR3 is built from 14 residues. CDR3 residues: CSARGQTSFQPQHF. CDR3 nucleotide sequence: TGCAGTGCTAGAGGCCAGACTTCCTTTCAGCCCCAGCATTTT.

The chain employs TRBV7-4 and TRBJ1-5; 8 bases are a match to TRBD1. Germline values: CDR1 SGHVT, CDR2 SQSDAQ. Losses at the gene ends were 5 bases for V and 0 bases for J; bases not matched to a gene: 6. This CDR3 contains 16 residues. CDR3 in DNA: TGTGCCAGCAGCCCGCGGGACAGGAGTAGCAATCAGCCCCAGCATTTT. As protein: CASSPRDRSSNQPQHF.

V gene TRBV7-8 combines with J gene TRBJ2-7; D could derive from TRBD1 or TRBD2 (5 bases each). V was pared by 0 bases and J by 3 bases, with 12 bases between. Germline CDR1 SGHVS, CDR2 FQNEAQ. The CDR3 runs to 15 residues. CDR3 nucleotide sequence: TGTGCCAGCAGCTTAGCGCTGAGGGGCGTCTACGAGCAGTACGTC. Translated, it gives CASSLALRGVYEQYV.

This clonotype was recorded at least ten times. The chain has TRBV28 and TRBJ1-1, with D maybe TRBD1 (5 bases). V was trimmed by 2 bases and J by 2 bases, leaving 18 bases between them. The CDR3 has 17 residues. Germline loops: CDR1 MDHEN, CDR2 SYDVKM. The CDR3 coding sequence is TGTGCCAGCAGTTTAGACGCAGGGTTGGTAGGTAACACTGAAGCTTTCTTT. Its translation: CASSLDAGLVGNTEAFF.

This clonotype was counted ten times or more. V and J are TRBV24-1 and TRBJ2-3; no clear D. There are 12 residues in the CDR3. Germline V gives CDR1 KGHDR, CDR2 SFDVKD. Trimming removed 6 bases at V and 0 bases at J, with 3 bases between. CDR3 protein: CATSTSTDTQYF. The CDR3 DNA follows: TGTGCCACCAGTACTAGCACAGATACGCAGTATTTT.

V usage is TRBV5-4 and J usage is TRBJ2-1; TRBD2 is a possible D gene (5 bases). The CDR3 spans 16 residues. The germline CDR1 and CDR2 sequences are SGHNT and YYREEE (reference sequence). V gave up 3 bases and J gave up 0 bases, with 13 bases separating them. CDR3 amino acids: CASSWRTLSSYNEQFF. The CDR3 nucleotides read TGTGCCAGCAGCTGGAGGACCCTGAGCTCCTACAATGAGCAGTTCTTC.

The V call is TRBV20-1, the J call TRBJ1-4; no reliable D call. CDR3 length: 15 residues. The V end lost 0 bases, the J end lost 4 bases, and 12 bases lay between the germline ends. Germline V lookup: CDR1 DFQATT, CDR2 SNEGSKA (reference sequence). The CDR3 loop is CSARDPGRINEKLFF. DNA for the CDR3: TGCAGTGCTAGAGATCCCGGGAGAATTAATGAAAAACTGTTTTTT.